What follows are 25 T cell receptor beta chains derived from one specimen sequenced in a study of blood T cell repertoires in COVID-19. TCRdb's copy holds only in-frame clones and misses some; the assay was immunoSEQ multiplex PCR. This sample has approximately 290,000 clones, with about 89% found just once. Sequences were obtained from peripheral blood. The receptor set was obtained from a man younger than 45 with acute or convalescent COVID-19.

The gene calls are TRBV4-2 and TRBJ2-5; 7 bases agree with TRBD1. This CDR3 is 15 amino acids long. Germline values: CDR1 LGHNA, CDR2 YNFKEQ. V lost 4 bases, J lost 2 bases, and 7 bases stayed unmatched. The CDR3 DNA reads TGTGCCAGCAGCCGCCGTGGGGACAGACAAGAGACCCAGTACTTC. It codes for CASSRRGDRQETQYF.

This clone was recorded a few times. This chain joins TRBV19 and TRBJ1-5; 7 positions match TRBD1. The germline V gene encodes CDR1 LNHDA and CDR2 SQIVND (reference sequence). J lost 3 bases, V lost 6 bases, and 5 bases had no gene match. This CDR3 has 14 amino acids. The CDR3 sequence is CASSTTGPNQPQHF. DNA for the CDR3: TGTGCCAGTAGCACGACAGGGCCCAATCAGCCCCAGCATTTT. Complete variable domain (other parts from reference TRBV19 and TRBJ1-5): DGGITQSPKYLFRKEGQNVTLSCEQNLNHDAMYWYRQDPGQGLRLIYYSQIVNDFQKGDIAEGYSVSREKKESFPLTVTSAQKNPTAFYLCASSTTGPNQPQHFGDGTRLSIL.

The V call is TRBV3-1 (or the pseudogene TRBV3-2), the J call TRBJ2-2; D is possibly TRBD2 (5 bases). V was shortened by 3 bases and J by 3 bases, with 14 bases between the two germline ends. Germline V CDR1 and CDR2: LGHDT, YNNKEL (reference sequence). The CDR3 consists of 16 residues. The CDR3 protein is CASSHTRLYHTGELFF. CDR3 bases: TGTGCCAGCAGCCATACAAGACTATACCACACCGGGGAGCTGTTTTTT.

This chain links TRBV5-1 with TRBJ2-5; 11 bases agree with TRBD1. This CDR3 has 15 amino acids. Germline V gives CDR1 SGHRS, CDR2 YFSETQ. With 2 bases clipped from V and 2 bases from J, the junction kept 2 bases outside the gene matches. CDR3 in DNA: TGCGCCAGCAGCTTCGGGACAGGGGGGCAAGAGACCCAGTACTTC. It translates to CASSFGTGGQETQYF.

This rearrangement joins TRBV18 to TRBJ2-3; 9 bases agree with TRBD2. Germline loops: CDR1 KGHSH, CDR2 LQKENI. The V and J ends lost 6 bases and 5 bases, in that order; junction bases with no gene match: 9. This CDR3 spans 15 amino acids. CDR3 in amino acids: CASSWASGTGDTQYF. The CDR3 bases are TGTGCCAGCTCCTGGGCTAGCGGGACTGGAGATACGCAGTATTTT.

The genes are TRBV28 and TRBJ1-4; D perhaps matches TRBD1 (5 bases). The CDR3 contains 16 residues. Germline loops: CDR1 MDHEN, CDR2 SYDVKM. Trimming cost V 7 bases and J 0 bases, with 15 bases left between them. CDR3 region: CASNLRWGATNEKLFF. The CDR3 nucleotides are TGTGCCAGCAATTTGCGGTGGGGGGCAACTAATGAAAAACTGTTTTTT.

The chain combines TRBV28 with TRBJ2-7; a weak D match, TRBD2 (6 bases). The CDR3 is 15 amino acids. Germline loops: CDR1 MDHEN, CDR2 SYDVKM. The V gene lost 6 bases and the J gene lost 0 bases, with 15 bases spanning the gap. CDR3 sequence: CASRGTLQISYEQYF. For the CDR3, the DNA is TGTGCCAGCAGGGGGACTCTTCAGATCTCCTACGAGCAGTACTTC.

The gene calls are TRBV25-1 and TRBJ1-6; 10 bases map to TRBD1. CDR3 size: 17 residues. V gave up 4 bases and J gave up 4 bases; unmatched junction bases: 7. In germline, CDR1 is MGHDK, CDR2 SYGVNS. In nucleotides, the CDR3 is TGTGCCAGCAGTGGCCGACAGGGGGCGCTTTATAATTCACCCCTCCACTTT. Translating it yields CASSGRQGALYNSPLHF.

The chain uses TRBV19 and TRBJ2-7; 10 nucleotides agree with TRBD2. V shed 4 bases, J shed 2 bases, and the junction held 8 bases outside the gene matches. CDR1 is LNHDA, CDR2 SQIVND, per germline (reference sequence). The CDR3 consists of 16 residues. DNA for the CDR3: TGTGCCAGTAGTAGCTCAAGCGGGGGGGCACCCTACGAGCAGTACTTC. Translated: CASSSSSGGAPYEQYF.

This chain links TRBV19 with TRBJ2-3; TRBD2 matches at 9 bases. The CDR3 consists of 16 residues. Trimming removed 4 bases from V and 0 bases from J; junction bases left unmatched: 5. Germline lookup yields CDR1 LNHDA and CDR2 SQIVND (reference sequence). CDR3 sequence reads: CASSKGLAPSTDTQYF. In nucleotides, the CDR3 is TGTGCCAGTAGTAAAGGACTAGCGCCTAGCACAGATACGCAGTATTTT.

The chain is built from TRBV5-1 and TRBJ1-3; TRBD1 is a possible D gene (6 bases). Germline V gene lookup returns CDR1 SGHRS and CDR2 YFSETQ. The germline V and J ends were trimmed by 0 bases and 0 bases, with 10 bases remaining between them. The CDR3 is 16 amino acids. CDR3 amino acids: CASSLGGDISGNTIYF. The CDR3 DNA reads TGCGCCAGCAGCTTGGGTGGGGACATCTCTGGAAACACCATATATTTT.

The rearrangement uses TRBV6-1 and TRBJ1-2, with D unclear. The V gene lost 1 base and the J gene lost 9 bases, with 12 bases spanning the gap. The CDR3 sequence is 13 residues long. Germline-derived CDR1 and CDR2 are MNHNS and SASEGT. The CDR3 sequence is CASSEVGRLSYTF. Written as DNA, the CDR3 is TGTGCCAGCAGTGAAGTTGGCAGGTTAAGCTACACCTTC.

The chain employs TRBV19 and TRBJ1-1, with 10 positions matching TRBD1. Germline-derived CDR1 and CDR2 are LNHDA and SQIVND (reference sequence). This CDR3 comprises 13 residues. The junction had 4 bases not matched to a gene; V was cut back by 8 bases and J by 4 bases. CDR3: CASQRQGATEAFF. CDR3 DNA sequence: TGTGCCAGTCAAAGACAGGGGGCCACTGAAGCTTTCTTT.

The gene calls are TRBV11-2 and TRBJ2-1; a possible D gene is TRBD2 (5 bases). Per germline, CDR1 SGHAT and CDR2 FQNNGV. V lost 2 bases to trimming and J lost 15 bases, with 17 bases between them. The CDR3 loop spans 13 amino acids. This CDR3 reads CASSLSIGGWGFF. Written as DNA, the CDR3 is TGTGCCAGCAGCTTATCAATCGGAGGTTGGGGGTTCTTC.

This chain joins TRBV18 and TRBJ1-5; D might be TRBD1 (6 bases). Germline-derived CDR1 and CDR2 are KGHSH and LQKENI. The length of the CDR3 is 18 residues. The V gene lost 6 bases and the J gene lost 4 bases, with 25 bases spanning the gap. The CDR3, as DNA: TGTGCCAGCTCCCCAGGCAGAAACACAGGACAGCTTAATCAGCCCCAGCATTTT. It specifies CASSPGRNTGQLNQPQHF.

V is TRBV6-6 and J is TRBJ2-7, with 10 bases identical to TRBD1. Germline V gene lookup returns CDR1 MNHNY and CDR2 SVGAGI (reference sequence). J lost 3 bases, V lost 7 bases, and 9 bases had no gene match. This CDR3 has 15 amino acids. Here the CDR3 DNA reads TGTGCCAGCACTCCCACGGGACAGGGGTTCTACGAGCAGTACTTC. This encodes CASTPTGQGFYEQYF.

The gene calls are TRBV5-1 and TRBJ2-1, with a possible D match to TRBD2 (6 bases). The CDR3 runs to 15 residues. Deletions cut 0 bases from V and 0 bases from J, with 7 bases between. Germline lookup yields CDR1 SGHRS and CDR2 YFSETQ. CDR3 sequence (DNA): TGCGCCAGCAGCTTGGATAGCGGCTCCTACAATGAGCAGTTCTTC. This translates into CASSLDSGSYNEQFF.

This clone was seen just once. The chain recombines TRBV14 with TRBJ1-2, with D possibly TRBD1 on 5 matching bases. The V end lost 2 bases, the J end lost 6 bases, and 10 bases lay between the germline ends. The germline gives CDR1 SGHDN, CDR2 FVKESK. The CDR3 covers 13 residues. The CDR3 spells CASSQHPGNGYTF. The CDR3 nucleotides read TGTGCCAGCAGCCAACACCCAGGGAATGGCTACACCTTC.

The J gene is TRBJ2-2, the V gene TRBV10-2; D is unclear. The V gene's germline CDR1 is WSHSY and CDR2 SAAADI. There are 12 residues in the CDR3. Between the trimmed V and J ends, which lost 4 bases and 3 bases, there was a span of 3 bases. The CDR3 DNA reads as TGCGCCAGCAGTGTCGACACCGGGGAGCTGTTTTTT. Its translation: CASSVDTGELFF.

The rearrangement joins TRBV30 to TRBJ2-3; 9 nucleotides align to TRBD2. Germline V gene sequence: CDR1 GTSNPN, CDR2 SVGIG (reference sequence). The CDR3 contains 15 residues. V lost 2 bases to trimming and J lost 3 bases; unmatched junction nucleotides: 6. CDR3 residues: CAWSNLAGTTDTQYF. As DNA, the CDR3 is TGTGCCTGGAGTAACCTAGCGGGAACTACAGATACGCAGTATTTT.

This clone was recorded only once. The same CDR3 can be traced to other DNA sequences in this sample. The chain recombines TRBV5-1 with TRBJ2-5, with D maybe TRBD2 (6 bases). CDR3 length equals 13 residues. Trimming cost V 0 bases and J 3 bases, with 6 bases left between them. Germline V gene data show CDR1 as SGHRS and CDR2 as YFSETQ. CDR3 in amino acids: CASSLGGEETQYF. The CDR3 nucleotides read TGCGCCAGCAGCTTGGGGGGGGAAGAGACCCAGTACTTC. The complete variable domain, with remaining parts taken from reference TRBV5-1 and TRBJ2-5, reads KAGVTQTPRYLIKTRGQQVTLSCSPISGHRSVSWYQQTPGQGLQFLFEYFSETQRNKGNFPGRFSGRQFSNSRSEMNVSTLELGDSALYLCASSLGGEETQYFGPGTRLLVL.

In regard to this clone: One end of the junction varies from germline; a read error may be responsible. The chain employs TRBV7-7 and TRBJ2-2; 8 bases align to TRBD2. CDR1 is SSHAT and CDR2 is FNYEAQ in the germline V gene (reference sequence). The CDR3 runs to 16 residues. CDR3 sequence: CASSLFREGSTGELFF. For the CDR3, the DNA is TGTGCTAGCAGCTTATTCCGGGAGGGTAGCACCGGGGAGCTGTTTTTT.

The V call is TRBV3-1 (or the pseudogene TRBV3-2), the J call TRBJ2-7; TRBD2 matches at 9 bases. The junction had 17 bases not matched to a gene; V was cut back by 3 bases and J by 8 bases. Germline CDR1 LGHDT, CDR2 YNNKEL (reference sequence). CDR3 length equals 17 residues. CDR3 region: CASSHQRGLAGQSKQYF. In nucleotides, the CDR3 is TGTGCCAGCAGCCATCAAAGGGGGCTAGCGGGACAGTCGAAGCAGTACTTC.

V is TRBV30 and J is TRBJ2-1; 11 bases match TRBD2. Germline CDR1 is GTSNPN and CDR2 is SVGIG (reference sequence). Germline trimming cut 3 bases from V and 8 bases from J; bases unmatched to any gene: 6. CDR3 length: 14 residues. CDR3 sequence reads: CAWRTSGRGDEQFF. The CDR3 DNA is TGTGCCTGGAGAACTAGCGGGAGAGGAGATGAGCAGTTCTTC.

The DNA of the CDR3 is TGTGCCAGCAGCTTAGGCGGGGGGAGCTCCTACGAGCAGTACTTC. Its translation is CASSLGGGSSYEQYF. This chain links TRBV5-4 with TRBJ2-7, with TRBD2 matching over 8 bases. CDR1 is SGHNT, CDR2 YYREEE, per germline (reference sequence). The V and J ends lost 2 bases and 0 bases, in that order; junction bases with no gene match: 4. The CDR3 is made up of 15 amino acids.